This T cell receptor (beta chain) comes out of a study of blood T cell repertoires in COVID-19. Under the authors' procedure: Reference gene primer amplification gave nucleated cell count estimates. Using immunoSEQ multiplex PCR, the repertoire was profiled, and TCRdb retains in-frame clones only, with some absent. The D gene and trimming were derived from the DNA, and the V and J assignments and clone size from that table. Among over 350,000 clones listed, approximately 90% were seen once. This clone was observed a handful of times. This receptor was taken from a woman younger than 35 who had recovered from COVID-19. The sample consisted of PBMCs or T cells enriched from blood (not recorded which).

CDR3 in DNA: TGTGCCAGCAGCGAGACTAGCGGGGGGAACACCGGGGAGCTGTTTTTT. Its translation: CASSETSGGNTGELFF. V gene TRBV21-1 combines with J gene TRBJ2-2; TRBD2, as called in the table, went unchecked against the DNA. TRBV21-1 is an annotated pseudogene. CDR3 size: 16 residues.